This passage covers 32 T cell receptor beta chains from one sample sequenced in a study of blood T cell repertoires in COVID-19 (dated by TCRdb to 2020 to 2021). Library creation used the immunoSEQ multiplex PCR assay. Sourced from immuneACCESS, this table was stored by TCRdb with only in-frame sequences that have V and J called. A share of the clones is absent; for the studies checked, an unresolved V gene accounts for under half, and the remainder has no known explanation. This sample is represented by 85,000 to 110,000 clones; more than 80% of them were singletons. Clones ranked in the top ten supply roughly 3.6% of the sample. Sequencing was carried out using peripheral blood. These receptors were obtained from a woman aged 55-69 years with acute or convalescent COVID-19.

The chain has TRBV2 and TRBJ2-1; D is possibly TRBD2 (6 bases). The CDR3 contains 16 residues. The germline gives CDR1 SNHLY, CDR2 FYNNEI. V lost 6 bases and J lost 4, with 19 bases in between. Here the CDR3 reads CASSWGTRAGYNEQFF. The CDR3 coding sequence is TGTGCCAGCAGCTGGGGCACGAGAGCGGGTTACAATGAGCAGTTCTTC.

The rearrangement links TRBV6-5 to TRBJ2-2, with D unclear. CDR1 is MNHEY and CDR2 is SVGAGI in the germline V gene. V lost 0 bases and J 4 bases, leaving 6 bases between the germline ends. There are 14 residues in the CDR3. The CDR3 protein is CASSYSGSTGELFF. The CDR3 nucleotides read TGTGCCAGCAGTTACTCCGGGTCCACCGGGGAGCTGTTTTTT.

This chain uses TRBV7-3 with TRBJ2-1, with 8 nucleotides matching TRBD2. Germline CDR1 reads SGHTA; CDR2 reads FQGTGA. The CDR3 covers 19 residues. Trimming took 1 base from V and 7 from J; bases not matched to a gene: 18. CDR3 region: CASSLRGSGTSRTGNEQFF. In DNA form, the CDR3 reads TGTGCCAGCAGCTTAAGGGGTAGCGGGACCTCCCGGACGGGGAATGAGCAGTTCTTC. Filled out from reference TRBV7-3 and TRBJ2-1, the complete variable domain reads GAGVSQTPSNKVTEKGKYVELRCDPISGHTALYWYRQSLGQGPEFLIYFQGTGAADDSGLPNDRFFAVRPEGSVSTLKIQRTERGDSAVYLCASSLRGSGTSRTGNEQFFGPGTRLTVL.

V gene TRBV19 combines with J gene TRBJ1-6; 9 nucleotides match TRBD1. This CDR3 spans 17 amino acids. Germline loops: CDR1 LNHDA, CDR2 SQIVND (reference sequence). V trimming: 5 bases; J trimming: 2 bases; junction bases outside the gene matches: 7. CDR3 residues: CASSSHRGQTYNSPLHF. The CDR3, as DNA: TGTGCCAGTAGTTCGCACAGGGGGCAGACCTATAATTCACCCCTCCACTTT. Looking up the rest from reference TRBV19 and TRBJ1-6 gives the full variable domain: DGGITQSPKYLFRKEGQNVTLSCEQNLNHDAMYWYRQDPGQGLRLIYYSQIVNDFQKGDIAEGYSVSREKKESFPLTVTSAQKNPTAFYLCASSSHRGQTYNSPLHFGNGTRLTVT.

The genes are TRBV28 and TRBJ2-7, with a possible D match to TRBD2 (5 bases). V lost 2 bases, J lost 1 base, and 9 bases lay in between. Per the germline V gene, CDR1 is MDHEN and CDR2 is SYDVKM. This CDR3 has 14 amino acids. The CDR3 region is CASSLIATSYEQYF. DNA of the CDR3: TGTGCCAGCAGTTTAATAGCGACTTCCTACGAGCAGTACTTC. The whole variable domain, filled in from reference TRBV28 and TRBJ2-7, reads DVKVTQSSRYLVKRTGEKVFLECVQDMDHENMFWYRQDPGLGLRLIYFSYDVKMKEKGDIPEGYSVSREKKERFSLILESASTNQTSMYLCASSLIATSYEQYFGPGTRLTVT.

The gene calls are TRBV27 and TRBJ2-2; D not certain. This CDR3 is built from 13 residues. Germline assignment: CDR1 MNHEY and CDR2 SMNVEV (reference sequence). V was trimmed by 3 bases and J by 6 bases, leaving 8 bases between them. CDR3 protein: CASSFSMAGELFF. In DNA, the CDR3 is TGTGCCAGCAGTTTTAGCATGGCCGGGGAGCTGTTTTTT.

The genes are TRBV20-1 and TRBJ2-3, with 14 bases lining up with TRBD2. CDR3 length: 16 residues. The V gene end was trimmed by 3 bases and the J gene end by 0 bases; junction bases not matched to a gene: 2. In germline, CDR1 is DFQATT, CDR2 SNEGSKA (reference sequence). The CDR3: CSASRTSGGSTDTQYF. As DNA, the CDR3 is TGCAGTGCTAGTAGGACTAGCGGGGGGAGCACAGATACGCAGTATTTT.

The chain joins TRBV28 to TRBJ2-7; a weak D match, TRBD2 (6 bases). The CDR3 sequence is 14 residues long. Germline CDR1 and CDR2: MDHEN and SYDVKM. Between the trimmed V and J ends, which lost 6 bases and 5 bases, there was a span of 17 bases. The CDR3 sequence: CASRRGPGVDEQYF. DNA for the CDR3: TGTGCCAGCAGGCGAGGGCCGGGAGTTGACGAGCAGTACTTC.

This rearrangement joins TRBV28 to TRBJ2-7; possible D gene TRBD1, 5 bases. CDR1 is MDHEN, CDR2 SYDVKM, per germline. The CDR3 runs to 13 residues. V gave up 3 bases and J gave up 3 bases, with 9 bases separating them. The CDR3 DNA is TGTGCCAGCAGTTTGGGGCAGAACTACGAGCAGTACTTC. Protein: CASSLGQNYEQYF.

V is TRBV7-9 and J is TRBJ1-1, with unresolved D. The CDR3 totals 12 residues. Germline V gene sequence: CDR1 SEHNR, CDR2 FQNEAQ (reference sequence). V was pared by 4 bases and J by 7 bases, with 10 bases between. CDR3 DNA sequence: TGTGCCAGCAGCTCGCTCGAGATTGAAGCTTTCTTT. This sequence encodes CASSSLEIEAFF.

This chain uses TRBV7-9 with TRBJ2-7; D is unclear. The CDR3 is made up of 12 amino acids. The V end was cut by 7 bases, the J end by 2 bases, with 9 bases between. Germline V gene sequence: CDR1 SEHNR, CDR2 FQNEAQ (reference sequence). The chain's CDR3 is CASTGGTYEQYF. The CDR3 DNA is TGTGCCAGCACAGGCGGAACCTACGAGCAGTACTTC.

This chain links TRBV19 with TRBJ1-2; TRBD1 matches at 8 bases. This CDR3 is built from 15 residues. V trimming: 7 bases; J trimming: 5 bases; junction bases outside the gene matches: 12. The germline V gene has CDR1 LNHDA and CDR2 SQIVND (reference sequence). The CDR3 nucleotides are TGTGCCAGTAATAATTTTAGGACAGGGCGGTATGGCTACACCTTC. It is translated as CASNNFRTGRYGYTF.

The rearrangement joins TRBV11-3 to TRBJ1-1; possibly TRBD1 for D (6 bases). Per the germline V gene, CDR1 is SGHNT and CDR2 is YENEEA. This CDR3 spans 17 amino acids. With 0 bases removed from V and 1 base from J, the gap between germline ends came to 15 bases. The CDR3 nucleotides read TGTGCCAGCAGCTTAGATCTGATACAGGGAAGGAACACTGAAGCTTTCTTT. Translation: CASSLDLIQGRNTEAFF.

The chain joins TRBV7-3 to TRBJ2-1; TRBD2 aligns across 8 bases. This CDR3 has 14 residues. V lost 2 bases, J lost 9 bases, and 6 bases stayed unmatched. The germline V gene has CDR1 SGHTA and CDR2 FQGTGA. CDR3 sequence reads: CASSLLGLAGEQFF. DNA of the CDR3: TGTGCCAGCAGCTTACTCGGACTAGCCGGTGAGCAGTTCTTC.

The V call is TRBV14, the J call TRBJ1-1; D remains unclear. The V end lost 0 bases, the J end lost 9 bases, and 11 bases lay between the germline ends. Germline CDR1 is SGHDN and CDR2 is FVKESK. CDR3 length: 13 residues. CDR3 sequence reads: CASSQEDYRKAFF. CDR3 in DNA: TGTGCCAGCAGCCAAGAAGATTACAGAAAAGCTTTCTTT.

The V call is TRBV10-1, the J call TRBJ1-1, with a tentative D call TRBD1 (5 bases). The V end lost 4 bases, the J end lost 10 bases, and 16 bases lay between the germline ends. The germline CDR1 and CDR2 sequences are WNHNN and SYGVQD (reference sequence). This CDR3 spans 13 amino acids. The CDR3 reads CASSGPTGSPAFF. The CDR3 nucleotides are TGCGCCAGCAGTGGGCCAACAGGATCTCCAGCTTTCTTT.

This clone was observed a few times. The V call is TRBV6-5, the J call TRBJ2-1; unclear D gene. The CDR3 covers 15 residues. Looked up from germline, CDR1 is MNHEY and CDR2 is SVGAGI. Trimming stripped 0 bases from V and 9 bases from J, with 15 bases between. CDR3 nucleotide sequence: TGTGCCAGCAGTTACTCGACTCCTAATGTGGGTGAGCAGTTCTTC. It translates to CASSYSTPNVGEQFF.

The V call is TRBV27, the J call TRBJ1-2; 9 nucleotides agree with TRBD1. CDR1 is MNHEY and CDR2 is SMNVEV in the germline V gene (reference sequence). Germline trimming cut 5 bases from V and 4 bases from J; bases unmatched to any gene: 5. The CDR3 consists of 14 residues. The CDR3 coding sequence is TGTGCCAGCAGTCGGGGACAGGGCGGCTATGGCTACACCTTC. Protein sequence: CASSRGQGGYGYTF.

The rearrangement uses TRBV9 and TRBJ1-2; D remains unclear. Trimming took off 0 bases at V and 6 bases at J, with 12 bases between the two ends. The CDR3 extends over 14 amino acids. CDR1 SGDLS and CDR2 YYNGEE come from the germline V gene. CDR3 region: CASSVEVGGNGYTF. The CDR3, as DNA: TGTGCCAGCAGCGTAGAAGTAGGAGGGAATGGCTACACCTTC.

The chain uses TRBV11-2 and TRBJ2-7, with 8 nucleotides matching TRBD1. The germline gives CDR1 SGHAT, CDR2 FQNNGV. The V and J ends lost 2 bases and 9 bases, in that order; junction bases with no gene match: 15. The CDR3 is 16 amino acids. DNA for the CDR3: TGTGCCAGCAGCTTAAGGGGACAGGACGTCTTGAATGGGCAGTACGTC. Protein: CASSLRGQDVLNGQYV.

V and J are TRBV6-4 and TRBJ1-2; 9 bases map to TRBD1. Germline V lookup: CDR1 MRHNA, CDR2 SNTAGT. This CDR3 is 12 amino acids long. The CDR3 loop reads CGADRGCCGYTF. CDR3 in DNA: TGTGGCGCCGACAGGGGGTGCTGTGGCTACACCTTC.

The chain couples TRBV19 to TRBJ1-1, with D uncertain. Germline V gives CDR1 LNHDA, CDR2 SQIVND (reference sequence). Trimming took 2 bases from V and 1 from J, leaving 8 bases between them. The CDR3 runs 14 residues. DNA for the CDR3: TGTGCCAGTAGTATACCGGGAAAGAACACTGAAGCTTTCTTT. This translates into CASSIPGKNTEAFF.

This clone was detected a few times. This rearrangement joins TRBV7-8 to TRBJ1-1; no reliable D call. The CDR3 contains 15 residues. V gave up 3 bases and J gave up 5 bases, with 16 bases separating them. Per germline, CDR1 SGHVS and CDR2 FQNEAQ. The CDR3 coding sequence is TGTGCCAGCAGCTTTGGGAGAACGGGAGGGACTGAAGCTTTCTTT. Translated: CASSFGRTGGTEAFF.

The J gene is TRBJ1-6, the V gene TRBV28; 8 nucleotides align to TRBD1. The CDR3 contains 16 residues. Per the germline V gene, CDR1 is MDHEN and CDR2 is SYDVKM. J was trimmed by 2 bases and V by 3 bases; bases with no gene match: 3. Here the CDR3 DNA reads TGTGCCAGCAGTTTTCAGGGGGCTACCTATAATTCACCCCTCCACTTT. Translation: CASSFQGATYNSPLHF.

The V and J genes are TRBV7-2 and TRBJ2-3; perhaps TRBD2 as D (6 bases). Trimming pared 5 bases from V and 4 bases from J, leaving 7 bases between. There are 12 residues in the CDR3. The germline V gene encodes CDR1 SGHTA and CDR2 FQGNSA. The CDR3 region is CASSRDSDTQYF. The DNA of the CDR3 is TGTGCCAGCAGCCGGGACTCAGATACGCAGTATTTT. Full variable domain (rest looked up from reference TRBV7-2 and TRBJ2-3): GAGVSQSPSNKVTEKGKDVELRCDPISGHTALYWYRQSLGQGLEFLIYFQGNSAPDKSGLPSDRFSAERTGGSVSTLTIQRTQQEDSAVYLCASSRDSDTQYFGPGTRLTVL.

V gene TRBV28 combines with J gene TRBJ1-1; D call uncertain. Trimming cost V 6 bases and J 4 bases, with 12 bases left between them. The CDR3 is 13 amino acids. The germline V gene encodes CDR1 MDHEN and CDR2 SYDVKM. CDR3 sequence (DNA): TGTGCCAGCAGCACGGGGTTGAGCACTGAAGCTTTCTTT. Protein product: CASSTGLSTEAFF. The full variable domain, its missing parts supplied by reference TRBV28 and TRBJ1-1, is DVKVTQSSRYLVKRTGEKVFLECVQDMDHENMFWYRQDPGLGLRLIYFSYDVKMKEKGDIPEGYSVSREKKERFSLILESASTNQTSMYLCASSTGLSTEAFFGQGTRLTVV.

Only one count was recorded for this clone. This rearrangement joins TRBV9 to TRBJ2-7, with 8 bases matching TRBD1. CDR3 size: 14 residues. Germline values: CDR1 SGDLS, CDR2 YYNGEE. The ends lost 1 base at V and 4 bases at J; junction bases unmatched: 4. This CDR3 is CASSVTQGAYEQYF. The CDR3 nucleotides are TGTGCCAGCAGCGTAACCCAGGGGGCTTACGAGCAGTACTTC.

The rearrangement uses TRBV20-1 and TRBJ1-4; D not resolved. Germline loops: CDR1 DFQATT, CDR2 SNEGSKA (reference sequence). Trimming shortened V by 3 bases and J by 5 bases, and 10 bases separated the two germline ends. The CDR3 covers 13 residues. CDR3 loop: CSASAVENEKLFF. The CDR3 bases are TGCAGTGCTAGTGCGGTAGAAAATGAAAAACTGTTTTTT.

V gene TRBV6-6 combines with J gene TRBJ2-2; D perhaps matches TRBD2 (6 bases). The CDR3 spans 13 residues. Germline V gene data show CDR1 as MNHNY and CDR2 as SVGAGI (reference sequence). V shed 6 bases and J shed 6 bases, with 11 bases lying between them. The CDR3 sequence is CASSLGSAGELFF. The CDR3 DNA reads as TGTGCCAGCAGCCTCGGGAGCGCCGGGGAGCTGTTTTTT.

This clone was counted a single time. CDR3 DNA sequence: TGTGCCAGTGGGTCTAGCGCCGCGGCCGAGACCCAGTACTTC. It translates to CASGSSAAAETQYF. This chain uses TRBV6-5 with TRBJ2-5, with a tentative D call TRBD2 (6 bases). Per the germline V gene, CDR1 is MNHEY and CDR2 is SVGAGI. CDR3 size: 14 residues. Trimming cost V 9 bases and J 5 bases, with 19 bases left between them.

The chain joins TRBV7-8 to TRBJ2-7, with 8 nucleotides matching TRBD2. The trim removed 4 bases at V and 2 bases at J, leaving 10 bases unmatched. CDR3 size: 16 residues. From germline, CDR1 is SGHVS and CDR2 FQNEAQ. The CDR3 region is CASSYRGGLAAYEQYF. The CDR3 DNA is TGTGCCAGCAGCTACCGGGGGGGGCTAGCAGCCTACGAGCAGTACTTC.

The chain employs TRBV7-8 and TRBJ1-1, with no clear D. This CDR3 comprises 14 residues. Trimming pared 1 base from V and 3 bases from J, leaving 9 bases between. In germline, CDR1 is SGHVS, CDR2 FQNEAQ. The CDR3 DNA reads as TGTGCCAGCAGCTTAGGTCCGAGGGACACTGAAGCTTTCTTT. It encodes CASSLGPRDTEAFF.